A single TCR beta chain is shown here with its context. The antigen remains unidentified. The primer mix had 60 Vbeta and 13 Jbeta primers. Repertoires were generated with immunoSEQ multiplex PCR, while TCRdb's copy carries only in-frame clones and drops some. This sample has over 100,000 clones, with around 80% found just once. V lost 3 bases and J 3 bases, leaving 11 bases between the germline ends. Germline V gene sequence: CDR1 MDHEN, CDR2 SYDVKM. This CDR3 is built from 15 residues. This entry comes from a study of cytomegalovirus exposure and HLA in healthy donors. Study-level results: A few of the chains that were CMV-associated were confirmed in vitro to be specific for CMV antigens. The likely explanation for a cluster of highly shared sequence variants was sequencing artifact. The only immune exposure information that was available was CMV serostatus. TCR beta V- and J-gene trimming was later associated with a missense DCLRE1C variant.

This TCR was sampled from a woman in her thirties or forties in good health and CMV-seronegative. This chain links TRBV28 with TRBJ2-2; maybe TRBD1 (6 bases). Material: PBMCs. CDR3 loop: CASSFFPGDTGELFF. The CDR3 coding sequence is TGTGCCAGCAGTTTTTTCCCAGGGGACACCGGGGAGCTGTTTTTT.